This TCR beta chain comes out of a study of T cells expressing NK-cell markers. Study in general: TCR beta repertoires came from sorted CD3+CD56+NKG2C+, CD3+CD56+NKG2C- and CD3+CD56-NKG2C+ T cells.

TCRdb re-called the 5' RACE reads, yielding one record per CDR3 amino acid sequence without DNA. Its table lists approximately 440,000 distinct CDR3 sequences. The germline V gene encodes CDR1 SEHNR and CDR2 FQNEAQ (reference sequence). The CDR3 is made up of 14 amino acids. V is TRBV7-9 and J is TRBJ2-3; lacking DNA, the TRBD1 call made by TCRdb goes unchecked. Sequencing was carried out using blood T cells: a sorted CD56 or NKG2C T cell subset, CD4+ or CD8+ T cells, or bulk PBMC T cells (not recorded which). This TCR was sampled from a woman between 45 and 60 years old in good health. CDR3 in amino acids: CASSPQRALNTQYF.